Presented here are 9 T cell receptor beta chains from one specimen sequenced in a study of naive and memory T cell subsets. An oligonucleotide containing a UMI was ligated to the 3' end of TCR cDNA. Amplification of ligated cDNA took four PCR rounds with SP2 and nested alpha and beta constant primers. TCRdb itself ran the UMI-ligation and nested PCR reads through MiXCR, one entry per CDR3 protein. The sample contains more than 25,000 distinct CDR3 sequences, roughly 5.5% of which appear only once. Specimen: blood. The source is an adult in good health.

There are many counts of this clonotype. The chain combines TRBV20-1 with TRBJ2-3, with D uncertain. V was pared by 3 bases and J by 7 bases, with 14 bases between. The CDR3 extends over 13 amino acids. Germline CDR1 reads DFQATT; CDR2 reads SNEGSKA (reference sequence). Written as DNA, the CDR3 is TGCAGTGCTAGCGCCACGGAGAGGAATACGCAGTATTTT. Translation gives CSASATERNTQYF.

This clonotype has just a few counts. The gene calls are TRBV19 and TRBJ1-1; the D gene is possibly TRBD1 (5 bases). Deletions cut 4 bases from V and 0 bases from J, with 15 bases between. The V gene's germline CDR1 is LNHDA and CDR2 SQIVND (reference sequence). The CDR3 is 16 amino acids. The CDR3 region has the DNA TGTGCCAGTAGTACCCTGACGACAGCTATGAACACTGAAGCTTTCTTT. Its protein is CASSTLTTAMNTEAFF.

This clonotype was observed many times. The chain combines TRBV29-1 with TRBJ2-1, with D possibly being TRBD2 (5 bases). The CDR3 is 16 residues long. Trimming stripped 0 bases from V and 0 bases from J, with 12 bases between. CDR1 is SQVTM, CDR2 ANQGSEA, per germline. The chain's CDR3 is CSVEDLEAASYNEQFF. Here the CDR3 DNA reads TGCAGCGTTGAAGATTTGGAGGCCGCCTCCTACAATGAGCAGTTCTTC.

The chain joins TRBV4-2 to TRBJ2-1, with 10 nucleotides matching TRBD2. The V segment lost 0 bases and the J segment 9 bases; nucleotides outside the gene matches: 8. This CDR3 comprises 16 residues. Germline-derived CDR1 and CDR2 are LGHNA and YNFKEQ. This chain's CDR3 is CASSQDPAGGPREQFF. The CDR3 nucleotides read TGTGCCAGCAGCCAAGATCCAGCGGGAGGGCCTCGTGAGCAGTTCTTC.

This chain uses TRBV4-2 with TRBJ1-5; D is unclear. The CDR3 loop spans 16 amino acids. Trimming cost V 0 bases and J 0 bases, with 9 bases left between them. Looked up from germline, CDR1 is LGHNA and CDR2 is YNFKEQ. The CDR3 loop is CASSQDLTTSNQPQHF. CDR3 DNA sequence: TGTGCCAGCAGCCAAGATCTTACAACTAGCAATCAGCCCCAGCATTTT.

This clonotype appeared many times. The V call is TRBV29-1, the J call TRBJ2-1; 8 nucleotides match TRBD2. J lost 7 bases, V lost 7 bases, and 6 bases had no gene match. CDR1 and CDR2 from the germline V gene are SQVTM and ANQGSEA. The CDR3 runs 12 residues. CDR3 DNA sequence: TGCAGCGCCCAAGCGGGAGCGAATGAGCAGTTCTTC. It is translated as CSAQAGANEQFF.

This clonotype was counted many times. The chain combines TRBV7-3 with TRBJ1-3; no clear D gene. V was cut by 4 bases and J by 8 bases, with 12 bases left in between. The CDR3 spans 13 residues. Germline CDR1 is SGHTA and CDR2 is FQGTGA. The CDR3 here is CASSSGPQDTIYF. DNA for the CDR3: TGTGCCAGCAGCTCCGGCCCTCAAGACACCATATATTTT.

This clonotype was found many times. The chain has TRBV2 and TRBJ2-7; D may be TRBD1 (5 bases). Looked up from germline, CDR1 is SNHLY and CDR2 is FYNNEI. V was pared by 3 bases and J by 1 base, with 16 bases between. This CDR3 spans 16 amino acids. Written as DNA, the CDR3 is TGTGCCAGCAGTGACGGCGCAGGGTCTCCTTCCTACGAGCAGTACTTC. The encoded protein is CASSDGAGSPSYEQYF.

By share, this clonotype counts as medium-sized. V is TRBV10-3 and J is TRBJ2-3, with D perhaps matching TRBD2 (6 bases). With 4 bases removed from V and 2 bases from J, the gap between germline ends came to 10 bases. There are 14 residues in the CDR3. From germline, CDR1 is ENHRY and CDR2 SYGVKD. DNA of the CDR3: TGTGCCATCAGTGTGGGGGGAGACACAGATACGCAGTATTTT. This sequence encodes CAISVGGDTDTQYF.